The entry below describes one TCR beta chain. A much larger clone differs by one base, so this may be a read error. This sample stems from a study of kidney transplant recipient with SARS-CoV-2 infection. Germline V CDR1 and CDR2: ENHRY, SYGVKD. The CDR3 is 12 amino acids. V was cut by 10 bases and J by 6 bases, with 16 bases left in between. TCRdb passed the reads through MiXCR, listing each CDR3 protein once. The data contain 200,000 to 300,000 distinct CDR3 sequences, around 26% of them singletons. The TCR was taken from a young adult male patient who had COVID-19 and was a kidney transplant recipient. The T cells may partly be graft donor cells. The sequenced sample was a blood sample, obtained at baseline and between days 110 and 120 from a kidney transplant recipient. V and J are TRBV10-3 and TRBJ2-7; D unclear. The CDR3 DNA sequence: TGTGCCACCCGCAACCCTGGGGTCGAGCAGTACTTC. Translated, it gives CATRNPGVEQYF.